These 24 T cell receptor beta chains were all obtained from the same sample, sequenced in a study of vaccination and CD4 T cells after COVID-19. Scientists ran DNA taken from cultured CD4+ T cells through the Oncomine TCR Beta short-read assay for sequencing. TCRdb recomputed calls from the PCR reads with MiXCR, one row per CDR3 protein. The data contain about 9,200 distinct CDR3 sequences, 60% of them singletons. Antigens of these TCRs are unknown. Treatment: roughly 10-day PBMC culture with coronavirus spike peptide pools or control peptides (ViraFEST assay). The material sequenced was cultured CD4+ T cells from blood, taken after SARS-CoV-2 vaccination. These TCRs come from a human donor with COVID-19.

This clonotype was seen more than once but under ten times. The chain has TRBV7-8 and TRBJ1-2; D is uncertain. The CDR3 is 13 amino acids. The V end lost 3 bases, the J end lost 8 bases, and 13 bases lay between the germline ends. Germline-derived CDR1 and CDR2 are SGHVS and FQNEAQ. CDR3 nucleotide sequence: TGTGCCAGCAGCTTCCAACGCCTGGAGGGCTACACCTTC. It translates to CASSFQRLEGYTF.

The sample holds one count of this clonotype. V gene TRBV9 combines with J gene TRBJ2-1; 9 bases align to TRBD2. With 0 bases clipped from V and 4 bases from J, the junction kept 5 bases outside the gene matches. Germline CDR1 reads SGDLS; CDR2 reads YYNGEE. The CDR3 runs to 16 residues. CDR3 in amino acids: CASSVGWRGGYNEQFF. The CDR3 DNA reads TGTGCCAGCAGCGTAGGCTGGCGGGGGGGGTACAATGAGCAGTTCTTC.

The chain recombines TRBV28 with TRBJ1-5; TRBD1 matches at 9 bases. The CDR3 has 15 amino acids. J was trimmed by 3 bases and V by 6 bases; bases with no gene match: 6. The germline V gene has CDR1 MDHEN and CDR2 SYDVKM. CDR3 nucleotides: TGTGCCAGCAGACCGGGACAGGGTTACAATCAGCCCCAGCATTTT. Its protein is CASRPGQGYNQPQHF.

The table lists this clonotype with a count of one. V usage is TRBV11-2 and J usage is TRBJ2-7; D possibly corresponds to TRBD2 (5 bases). CDR1 SGHAT and CDR2 FQNNGV come from the germline V gene. The CDR3 sequence is 12 residues long. Between the trimmed V and J ends, which lost 5 bases and 6 bases, there was a span of 11 bases. The CDR3 here is CASSPGRGEQYF. CDR3 DNA: TGTGCCAGCAGCCCCGGACGGGGCGAGCAGTACTTC.

This clonotype was observed a few times. J is TRBJ1-6 and V is TRBV2; no clear D. Trimming stripped 6 bases from V and 12 bases from J, with 9 bases between. Germline CDR1 reads SNHLY; CDR2 reads FYNNEI. CDR3 length equals 11 residues. CDR3 in amino acids: CASSAAQPLHF. For the CDR3, the DNA is TGTGCCAGCAGCGCCGCCCAACCCCTCCACTTT.

The rearrangement uses TRBV4-1 and TRBJ1-6; TRBD1 agrees at 7 bases. This CDR3 region has 16 residues. V lost 3 bases, J lost 13 bases, and 15 bases stayed unmatched. Germline V gene lookup returns CDR1 MGHRA and CDR2 YSYEKL. The CDR3 DNA reads TGCGCCAGCAGCCAGATCTCAACAGGGGCGGTCTCGCCCCTCCACTTT. Its protein product is CASSQISTGAVSPLHF.

The chain carries TRBV12-3 or TRBV12-4 and TRBJ1-5, with 8 bases fitting TRBD1. V was clipped by 6 bases and J by 5 bases; unmatched bases: 9. The CDR3 covers 15 residues. The CDR3 spells CASSTEWTGYQPQHF. CDR3 DNA: TGTGCCAGCAGCACCGAGTGGACAGGGTATCAGCCCCAGCATTTT.

The sample holds a few counts of this clonotype. The J gene is TRBJ1-2, the V gene TRBV6-7, with D possibly being TRBD1 (6 bases). TRBV6-7 is flagged as an ORF with uncertain function. V gave up 3 bases and J gave up 4 bases, with 24 bases separating them. The CDR3 spans 18 residues. CDR3 nucleotides: TGTGCCAGCAGTTATGGCAGGGATGTGGATGGGGGGCCCTATGGCTACACCTTC. Translated, it gives CASSYGRDVDGGPYGYTF.

The chain recombines TRBV20-1 with TRBJ1-1; the D gene is possibly TRBD1 (6 bases). Trimming pared 6 bases from V and 0 bases from J, leaving 8 bases between. Germline-derived CDR1 and CDR2 are DFQATT and SNEGSKA (reference sequence). The CDR3 runs 12 residues. Written as DNA, the CDR3 is TGCAGTGCCCAGGGGTTGAACACTGAAGCTTTCTTT. It translates to CSAQGLNTEAFF.

By sample fraction, this clonotype is large. V gene TRBV20-1 combines with J gene TRBJ2-3; D might be TRBD1 (6 bases). Looked up from germline, CDR1 is DFQATT and CDR2 is SNEGSKA (reference sequence). The CDR3 totals 16 residues. The ends were cut back, 0 bases at V and 1 base at J, with 14 bases in the middle. The CDR3 DNA follows: TGCAGTGCTAGAGATGGCTCTCAGGGGCGCACAGATACGCAGTATTTT. Translated, it gives CSARDGSQGRTDTQYF.

The V gene is TRBV20-1, the J gene TRBJ1-1, with 7 bases matching TRBD1. With 3 bases clipped from V and 5 bases from J, the junction kept 6 bases outside the gene matches. This CDR3 contains 13 residues. CDR1 DFQATT and CDR2 SNEGSKA come from the germline V gene (reference sequence). CDR3 region: CSASETGKTEAFF. In DNA, the CDR3 is TGCAGTGCTAGTGAGACAGGGAAGACTGAAGCTTTCTTT.

This chain connects TRBV6-1 to TRBJ1-4, with a weak D call TRBD1 (5 bases). The CDR3 spans 12 residues. Trimming removed 8 bases at V and 5 bases at J, with 9 bases between. Germline CDR1 MNHNS, CDR2 SASEGT. The CDR3 sequence: CASARGNEKLFF. CDR3 nucleotide sequence: TGTGCCAGCGCCCGGGGCAATGAAAAACTGTTTTTT.

By proportion, this clonotype is hyperexpanded. The chain carries TRBV19 and TRBJ1-2; D is perhaps TRBD1 (6 bases). V was pared by 1 base and J by 2 bases, with 8 bases between. CDR1 is LNHDA, CDR2 SQIVND, per germline (reference sequence). The CDR3 covers 14 residues. CDR3 DNA: TGTGCCAGTAGTATAGGGACAGTCAACTATGGCTACACCTTC. Amino acid sequence: CASSIGTVNYGYTF.

The chain combines TRBV6-5 with TRBJ2-1, with D perhaps assigned TRBD1 or TRBD2 (6 bases each). The germline V and J ends were trimmed by 1 base and 2 bases, with 15 bases remaining between them. The CDR3 runs 17 residues. The germline CDR1 and CDR2 sequences are MNHEY and SVGAGI. DNA of the CDR3: TGTGCCAGCAGTTACTTTGGGGGGCCGAGCCCCTACAATGAGCAGTTCTTC. This sequence encodes CASSYFGGPSPYNEQFF.

This clonotype was found a few times. V gene TRBV10-3 combines with J gene TRBJ1-1; D uncertain. The V gene lost 0 bases and the J gene lost 2 bases, with 1 base spanning the gap. Germline lookup yields CDR1 ENHRY and CDR2 SYGVKD. The CDR3 is 12 amino acids. The CDR3 DNA reads TGTGCCATCAGTGAGTCTAACACTGAAGCTTTCTTT. Residues: CAISESNTEAFF.

This sequence joins TRBV7-9 and TRBJ1-6, with a weak D call TRBD1 (5 bases). The CDR3 totals 13 residues. Germline CDR1 is SEHNR and CDR2 is FQNEAQ (reference sequence). Trimming cost V 5 bases and J 7 bases, with 9 bases left between them. In nucleotides, the CDR3 is TGTGCCAGCAGCGGGACGGGAAATTCACCCCTCCACTTT. This codes for CASSGTGNSPLHF.

The CDR3 sequence is CSARGNRTYSNQPQHF. CDR3 nucleotides: TGCAGTGCTAGAGGAAACAGGACGTATAGCAATCAGCCCCAGCATTTT. This chain uses TRBV20-1 with TRBJ1-5; D perhaps matches TRBD1 (5 bases). V dropped 1 base and J dropped 0 bases, with 13 bases sitting between them. Germline V lookup: CDR1 DFQATT, CDR2 SNEGSKA (reference sequence). This CDR3 is 16 amino acids long.

This clonotype was seen only a few times. This sequence joins TRBV30 and TRBJ1-1, with D unclear. The germline V and J ends were trimmed by 4 bases and 1 base, with 4 bases remaining between them. Germline CDR1 and CDR2: GTSNPN and SVGIG (reference sequence). This CDR3 comprises 11 residues. CDR3: CAWKKNTEAFF. CDR3 sequence (DNA): TGTGCCTGGAAGAAGAACACTGAAGCTTTCTTT. The entire variable domain, with the rest obtained from reference TRBV30 and TRBJ1-1, is as follows: SQTIHQWPATLVQPVGSPLSLECTVEGTSNPNLYWYRQAAGRGLQLLFYSVGIGQISSEVPQNLSASRPQDRQFILSSKKLLLSDSGFYLCAWKKNTEAFFGQGTRLTVV.

A few counts support this clonotype. The chain combines TRBV20-1 with TRBJ1-1; D gene uncertain. Germline CDR1 and CDR2: DFQATT and SNEGSKA (reference sequence). This CDR3 region has 13 residues. The ends were cut back, 6 bases at V and 0 bases at J, with 11 bases in the middle. CDR3 nucleotides: TGCAGTGCCCCCGGAAGGCTGAACACTGAAGCTTTCTTT. Amino acids: CSAPGRLNTEAFF.

This clonotype came up a few times. The chain uses TRBV7-2 and TRBJ1-5, with 8 bases matching TRBD1. Trimming cost V 7 bases and J 7 bases; bases outside gene matches: 9. Germline V gene lookup returns CDR1 SGHTA and CDR2 FQGNSA. CDR3 size: 14 residues. The CDR3 protein is CASTKDRAGQPQHF. The CDR3 DNA follows: TGTGCCAGCACCAAGGACAGGGCGGGACAGCCCCAGCATTTT.

The genes are TRBV7-2 and TRBJ2-7; 10 bases fit TRBD2. CDR3 length: 15 residues. Germline loops: CDR1 SGHTA, CDR2 FQGNSA. Trimming cost V 5 bases and J 3 bases; bases outside gene matches: 7. The CDR3 nucleotides are TGTGCCAGCAGCATCGCCGGGACTAGCGTCTACGAGCAGTACTTC. This translates into CASSIAGTSVYEQYF.

The rearrangement joins TRBV18 to TRBJ2-1, with 9 bases aligning to TRBD2. The CDR3 loop spans 15 amino acids. V lost 4 bases to trimming and J lost 2 bases; unmatched junction nucleotides: 3. CDR1 KGHSH and CDR2 LQKENI come from the germline V gene. The CDR3 DNA reads TGTGCCAGCTCACTTAGCGGGGGCCCCTACAATGAGCAGTTCTTC. Translation gives CASSLSGGPYNEQFF.

This sequence joins TRBV25-1 and TRBJ2-1; D perhaps matches TRBD1 (6 bases). The CDR3 loop spans 17 amino acids. V gave up 4 bases and J gave up 1 base, with 17 bases separating them. Germline CDR1 and CDR2: MGHDK and SYGVNS. The CDR3 region has the DNA TGTGCCAGCAGTGCGCCTTCCGCAGGGGCGTCCTACAATGAGCAGTTCTTC. This translates into CASSAPSAGASYNEQFF.

The chain combines TRBV18 with TRBJ2-5; tentative D call: TRBD2 (6 bases). Germline assignment: CDR1 KGHSH and CDR2 LQKENI. Deletions cut 2 bases from V and 7 bases from J, with 14 bases between. This CDR3 is 14 amino acids long. The CDR3 spells CASSPGGVGVTQYF. In DNA, the CDR3 is TGTGCCAGCTCACCAGGAGGGGTCGGAGTGACCCAGTACTTC. Filled out from reference TRBV18 and TRBJ2-5, the complete variable domain reads NAGVMQNPRHLVRRRGQEARLRCSPMKGHSHVYWYRQLPEEGLKFMVYLQKENIIDESGMPKERFSAEFPKEGPSILRIQQVVRGDSAAYFCASSPGGVGVTQYFGPGTRLLVL.